These 13 T cell receptor beta chains were sequenced from one sample in a study of CD8 T cells in Susac syndrome. Reverse transcription of roughly 0.45 to 1 ug RNA used random hexamers. TCRdb called the immunoSEQ multiplex PCR reads again in MiXCR, with one record for every CDR3 protein. The profile shows over 130,000 distinct CDR3 sequences, over 90% of them singletons. Input material: CD4+ T cells from PBMCs. The receptors come from a human donor with Susac syndrome.

The V and J genes are TRBV9 and TRBJ1-2, with D possibly TRBD1 on 5 matching bases. The CDR3 covers 14 residues. Trimming removed 0 bases from V and 2 bases from J, with 8 bases in between. Germline CDR1 is SGDLS and CDR2 is YYNGEE. Written as DNA, the CDR3 is TGTGCCAGCAGCGTAGGGGGCGGAAACTATGGCTACACCTTC. Its protein is CASSVGGGNYGYTF.

This sequence joins TRBV7-3 and TRBJ2-3, with 7 bases that match TRBD1. Germline V lookup: CDR1 SGHTA, CDR2 FQGTGA. The CDR3 has 16 amino acids. The V and J ends lost 5 bases and 3 bases, in that order; junction bases with no gene match: 11. The CDR3 DNA sequence: TGTGCCAGCAGCAAACCGACAGGGCTTGGAACAGATACGCAGTATTTT. It translates to CASSKPTGLGTDTQYF.

The table lists this clonotype with a count of one. V usage is TRBV29-1 and J usage is TRBJ1-1; 8 bases line up with TRBD1. J gave up 0 bases and V 1 base, and 1 base lay outside the gene matches. There are 14 residues in the CDR3. Germline-derived CDR1 and CDR2 are SQVTM and ANQGSEA. The CDR3 DNA is TGCAGCGTTGAAGTCAGGGGGCTGAACACTGAAGCTTTCTTT. Translated: CSVEVRGLNTEAFF. The entire variable domain, with the rest obtained from reference TRBV29-1 and TRBJ1-1, is as follows: SAVISQKPSRDICQRGTSLTIQCQVDSQVTMMFWYRQQPGQSLTLIATANQGSEATYESGFVIDKFPISRPNLTFSTLTVSNMSPEDSSIYLCSVEVRGLNTEAFFGQGTRLTVV.

The genes are TRBV27 and TRBJ1-6, with D possibly matching TRBD1 (5 bases). The germline CDR1 and CDR2 sequences are MNHEY and SMNVEV (reference sequence). Between the trimmed V and J ends, which lost 6 bases and 4 bases, there was a span of 7 bases. The CDR3 length is 13 residues. CDR3: CASRTAYNSPLHF. The CDR3 DNA is TGTGCCAGCAGGACAGCATATAATTCACCCCTCCACTTT.

The chain joins TRBV5-1 to TRBJ2-3; 8 bases agree with TRBD2. The germline V gene has CDR1 SGHRS and CDR2 YFSETQ. This CDR3 has 16 amino acids. V trimming: 2 bases; J trimming: 4 bases; junction bases outside the gene matches: 9. CDR3 in amino acids: CASSFGRGLAPDTQYF. Written as DNA, the CDR3 is TGCGCCAGCAGCTTTGGCCGAGGACTAGCCCCAGATACGCAGTATTTT.

The J gene is TRBJ2-4, the V gene TRBV11-2, with D possibly called TRBD1 or TRBD2 (5 bases each). The CDR3 totals 14 residues. With 3 bases removed from V and 5 bases from J, the gap between germline ends came to 11 bases. Germline lookup yields CDR1 SGHAT and CDR2 FQNNGV. CDR3 sequence (DNA): TGTGCCAGCAGCTTTCCGGGGCTACAAAACATTCAGTACTTC. Encoded protein: CASSFPGLQNIQYF.

The chain is built from TRBV4-2 and TRBJ2-5; 11 bases agree with TRBD1. After removal of 3 bases from V and 7 bases from J, the junction contained 4 bases not matched to a gene. CDR1 is LGHNA and CDR2 is YNFKEQ in the germline V gene. CDR3 size: 14 residues. The CDR3 here is CASSQSGQGATQYF. The CDR3 DNA is TGTGCCAGCAGCCAGAGCGGACAGGGGGCGACCCAGTACTTC.

The chain couples TRBV4-1 to TRBJ1-6; TRBD1 aligns across 9 bases. Germline CDR1 is MGHRA and CDR2 is YSYEKL. The CDR3 covers 14 residues. V lost 4 bases, J lost 8 bases, and 3 bases stayed unmatched. The CDR3 DNA reads TGCGCCAGCAGCCTCCGGGACAGGGATTCACCCCTCCACTTT. It translates to CASSLRDRDSPLHF.

The chain combines TRBV4-1 with TRBJ2-5; D ambiguous. This CDR3 region has 14 residues. The germline V gene has CDR1 MGHRA and CDR2 YSYEKL. V lost 1 base to trimming and J lost 11 bases, with 17 bases between them. CDR3 nucleotide sequence: TGCGCCAGCAGCCAAGGTGGAGTAACAAAGTTGCAGTACTTC. Amino acids: CASSQGGVTKLQYF.

The V gene is TRBV5-6, the J gene TRBJ1-2; D gene unclear. Trimming removed 4 bases at V and 3 bases at J, with 10 bases between. The CDR3 sequence is 13 residues long. The germline V gene encodes CDR1 SGHDT and CDR2 YYEEEE. The CDR3 here is CASSSGPYYGYTF. The CDR3 region has the DNA TGTGCCAGCAGCAGTGGACCCTACTATGGCTACACCTTC.

The chain links TRBV2 to TRBJ1-2; 8 nucleotides agree with TRBD1. The CDR3 has 13 residues. With 8 bases clipped from V and 6 bases from J, the junction kept 8 bases outside the gene matches. Looked up from germline, CDR1 is SNHLY and CDR2 is FYNNEI. The CDR3, as DNA: TGTGCCAGCTTGGGACAGGCTGGCCATGGCTACACCTTC. Its protein product is CASLGQAGHGYTF. The entire variable domain, with the rest obtained from reference TRBV2 and TRBJ1-2, is as follows: EPEVTQTPSHQVTQMGQEVILRCVPISNHLYFYWYRQILGQKVEFLVSFYNNEISEKSEIFDDQFSVERPDGSNFTLKIRSTKLEDSAMYFCASLGQAGHGYTFGSGTRLTVV.

V gene TRBV16 combines with J gene TRBJ1-5; TRBD1 aligns across 7 bases. The CDR3 consists of 18 residues. After removal of 1 base from V and 0 bases from J, the junction contained 9 bases not matched to a gene. Germline V gives CDR1 KGHSY, CDR2 FQNENV. The CDR3 region has the DNA TGTGCCAGCAGCCAATGGGGGATGCGGGACAGTAGCAATCAGCCCCAGCATTTT. This codes for CASSQWGMRDSSNQPQHF.

The chain is built from TRBV7-2 and TRBJ1-5, with no clear D. Trimming stripped 3 bases from V and 3 bases from J, with 9 bases between. The CDR3 loop spans 14 amino acids. CDR1 and CDR2 from the germline V gene are SGHTA and FQGNSA. DNA of the CDR3: TGTGCCAGCAGCTTCGGACGGCACAATCAGCCCCAGCATTTT. Its translation: CASSFGRHNQPQHF.